The 25 T cell receptor beta chains below were found in one sample sequenced in a study of T cell repertoires in cytomegalovirus infection. TCRdb redid the calling of the reads with MiXCR, one entry per CDR3 protein. The sample contains 200,000 to 250,000 distinct CDR3 sequences, 22% of which appear only once. The specimen was CD8+ T cells from PBMCs. Receptors were obtained from a human donor in good health (CMV status not recorded). Some clones in this sample may be carry-over from other donors' samples.

This clonotype was observed a few times. The chain links TRBV6-5 to TRBJ2-1; D not certain. Trimming pared 0 bases from V and 10 bases from J, leaving 10 bases between. Looked up from germline, CDR1 is MNHEY and CDR2 is SVGAGI. The CDR3 loop spans 13 amino acids. CDR3 sequence: CASSYSIVGEQFF. DNA of the CDR3: TGTGCCAGCAGTTACTCAATCGTGGGGGAGCAGTTCTTC.

Points on this clonotype: Germline and junction disagree at one end, which may indicate a read error. V is TRBV28 and J is TRBJ2-3; no clear D gene. The CDR3 runs 11 residues. Germline V gives CDR1 MDHEN, CDR2 SYDVKM. The CDR3, as DNA: TGTGGCAGCAGTTTTGGAGATACGCAGTATTTT. Amino acid sequence: CGSSFGDTQYF.

This chain joins TRBV28 and TRBJ1-4; the D is unclear. The germline V gene encodes CDR1 MDHEN and CDR2 SYDVKM. There are 12 residues in the CDR3. Trimming pared 7 bases from V and 0 bases from J, leaving 3 bases between. CDR3 sequence: CASTPTNEKLFF. CDR3 coding DNA: TGTGCCAGCACCCCAACTAATGAAAAACTGTTTTTT.

The rearrangement joins TRBV28 to TRBJ2-3; TRBD1 matches at 9 bases. Per the germline V gene, CDR1 is MDHEN and CDR2 is SYDVKM. J was trimmed by 4 bases and V by 4 bases; bases with no gene match: 9. This CDR3 has 16 residues. CDR3 in DNA: TGTGCCAGCAGTTCGGGACAGGGCTCTGGTGCAGATACGCAGTATTTT. This translates into CASSSGQGSGADTQYF.

This chain connects TRBV7-4 to TRBJ2-1; 10 bases agree with TRBD2. The CDR3 has 20 residues. The germline gives CDR1 SGHVT, CDR2 SQSDAQ. V lost 6 bases and J lost 0; bases outside the gene matches: 17. The CDR3 is CASRPDSGGVPASSYNEQFF. In DNA form, the CDR3 reads TGTGCCAGCAGACCAGACAGCGGGGGGGTCCCAGCGAGCTCCTACAATGAGCAGTTCTTC.

This clonotype was seen a handful of times. The rearrangement uses TRBV19 and TRBJ2-1, with D tentatively TRBD1 (5 bases). Trimming shortened V by 5 bases and J by 6 bases, and 17 bases separated the two germline ends. The CDR3 is 15 amino acids. The V gene's germline CDR1 is LNHDA and CDR2 SQIVND (reference sequence). CDR3 sequence: CASSLGQGLINEQFF. CDR3 bases: TGTGCCAGTAGTTTGGGGCAGGGCTTAATCAATGAGCAGTTCTTC. Drawing the rest from reference TRBV19 and TRBJ2-1, the complete variable domain is DGGITQSPKYLFRKEGQNVTLSCEQNLNHDAMYWYRQDPGQGLRLIYYSQIVNDFQKGDIAEGYSVSREKKESFPLTVTSAQKNPTAFYLCASSLGQGLINEQFFGPGTRLTVL.

V usage is TRBV12-3 or TRBV12-4 and J usage is TRBJ1-1, with 8 bases that match TRBD1. V gave up 7 bases and J gave up 0 bases; unmatched junction bases: 4. CDR3 length: 14 amino acids. The CDR3 nucleotides are TGTGCCAGCAATACAGGGGGTTTGAACACTGAAGCTTTCTTT. Translated, it gives CASNTGGLNTEAFF.

This clonotype was picked up many times. The chain employs TRBV4-1 and TRBJ2-3; 11 bases agree with TRBD2. This CDR3 spans 17 amino acids. The junction had 3 bases not matched to a gene; V was cut back by 0 bases and J by 1 base. CDR1 and CDR2 (germline): MGHRA, YSYEKL. The chain's CDR3 is CASSQDEGLAGTDTQYF. The DNA for the CDR3 is TGCGCCAGCAGCCAAGATGAGGGACTAGCGGGCACAGATACGCAGTATTTT.

J is TRBJ2-1 and V is TRBV2; unclear D gene. CDR3 length: 15 residues. V lost 5 bases and J 4 bases, leaving 15 bases between the germline ends. CDR1 is SNHLY and CDR2 is FYNNEI in the germline V gene. The CDR3 reads CASSYTNVKYNEQFF. The CDR3 DNA reads TGTGCCAGCAGTTACACCAACGTAAAATACAATGAGCAGTTCTTC.

There are many counts of this clonotype. V usage is TRBV9 and J usage is TRBJ1-1; 8 bases are shared with TRBD1. J gave up 7 bases and V 1 base, and 15 bases lay outside the gene matches. CDR1 and CDR2 (germline): SGDLS, YYNGEE. This CDR3 contains 17 residues. The CDR3 is CASSVSGQGAAMGEAFF. CDR3 coding DNA: TGTGCCAGCAGCGTAAGTGGGCAGGGGGCCGCGATGGGTGAAGCTTTCTTT.

This clonotype has only a few counts. This chain joins TRBV6-2 or TRBV6-3 and TRBJ1-2, with D unclear. With 7 bases removed from V and 6 bases from J, the gap between germline ends came to 18 bases. CDR1 and CDR2 (germline): MNHEY, SVGEGT. CDR3 length: 14 amino acids. Written as DNA, the CDR3 is TGTGCCAGCACCACATTCATTGGAAGACATGGCTACACCTTC. It yields the protein CASTTFIGRHGYTF.

This chain uses TRBV2 with TRBJ2-1; D gene uncertain. The V gene lost 3 bases and the J gene lost 3 bases, with 3 bases spanning the gap. The CDR3 has 12 residues. CDR1 is SNHLY and CDR2 is FYNNEI in the germline V gene. The CDR3, as DNA: TGTGCCAGCAGTGATTTCTACAATGAGCAGTTCTTC. Translated, it gives CASSDFYNEQFF.

This clonotype came up many times. The J gene is TRBJ2-7, the V gene TRBV28; D is undetermined. CDR1 is MDHEN and CDR2 is SYDVKM in the germline V gene. There are 14 residues in the CDR3. Trimming removed 3 bases from V and 0 bases from J, with 9 bases in between. The CDR3 is CASSLGRSSYEQYF. The CDR3 bases are TGTGCCAGCAGTTTGGGCAGGAGCTCCTACGAGCAGTACTTC.

This clonotype came up a few times. The rearrangement joins TRBV2 to TRBJ1-4; no clear D. This CDR3 has 13 amino acids. Trimming took off 5 bases at V and 6 bases at J, with 10 bases between the two ends. Germline V lookup: CDR1 SNHLY, CDR2 FYNNEI. CDR3 protein: CASSSDGDEKLFF. CDR3 coding DNA: TGTGCCAGCAGTTCGGACGGAGATGAAAAACTGTTTTTT.

This clonotype was seen repeatedly, ten times or more. V gene TRBV7-2 combines with J gene TRBJ2-7; tentatively, D is TRBD1 (7 bases). The CDR3 has 14 amino acids. Looked up from germline, CDR1 is SGHTA and CDR2 is FQGNSA. Trimming pared 3 bases from V and 4 bases from J, leaving 13 bases between. The CDR3 spells CASSFSSGGYEQYF. The CDR3 DNA is TGTGCCAGCAGCTTTTCTTCAGGGGGGTACGAGCAGTACTTC.

This clonotype was recorded a few times. This chain joins TRBV5-1 and TRBJ2-7; 7 bases fit TRBD2. CDR1 SGHRS and CDR2 YFSETQ come from the germline V gene. The trim removed 4 bases at V and 0 bases at J, leaving 10 bases unmatched. The CDR3 consists of 16 residues. This CDR3 reads CASSDLTSSSSYEQYF. CDR3 DNA: TGCGCCAGCAGCGACCTGACTAGCAGCTCCTCCTACGAGCAGTACTTC.

Many counts were recorded for this clonotype. The gene calls are TRBV7-2 and TRBJ2-1; either TRBD1 or TRBD2 may fit D (5 bases each). Trimming pared 5 bases from V and 2 bases from J, leaving 13 bases between. There are 15 residues in the CDR3. Germline CDR1 is SGHTA and CDR2 is FQGNSA. CDR3 residues: CASSTTGAPYNEQFF. DNA of the CDR3: TGTGCCAGCAGCACCACCGGGGCCCCCTACAATGAGCAGTTCTTC.

This clonotype was observed many times. The rearrangement uses TRBV19 and TRBJ1-1, with a weak D call TRBD1 (5 bases). The germline V and J ends were trimmed by 3 bases and 2 bases, with 10 bases remaining between them. This CDR3 spans 14 amino acids. Per germline, CDR1 LNHDA and CDR2 SQIVND (reference sequence). CDR3 amino acids: CASSMGQGNTEAFF. CDR3 DNA: TGTGCCAGTAGTATGGGGCAGGGTAACACTGAAGCTTTCTTT.

The table lists this clonotype with a few counts. V and J are TRBV4-1 and TRBJ1-6; D gene uncertain. The V end was cut by 0 bases, the J end by 3 bases, with 6 bases between. The CDR3 runs to 15 residues. Germline V gene data show CDR1 as MGHRA and CDR2 as YSYEKL. CDR3 sequence reads: CASSQDWGYNSPLHF. The DNA of the CDR3 is TGCGCCAGCAGCCAAGATTGGGGCTATAATTCACCCCTCCACTTT.

This chain uses TRBV7-9 with TRBJ1-4, with D possibly being TRBD1 (5 bases). The germline V gene has CDR1 SEHNR and CDR2 FQNEAQ (reference sequence). This CDR3 is built from 13 residues. V was trimmed by 6 bases and J by 8 bases, leaving 13 bases between them. As DNA, the CDR3 is TGTGCCAGCAGGGGGGAACTGCCCGAAAAACTGTTTTTT. This encodes CASRGELPEKLFF.

This clonotype came up many times. CDR3 residues: CASSPDLTDTQYF. In DNA form, the CDR3 reads TGTGCCAGCAGCCCCGACCTCACAGATACGCAGTATTTT. The chain links TRBV11-1 to TRBJ2-3; D not certain. Trimming left V 5 bases short and J 2 bases short, with 8 bases between. The CDR3 loop spans 13 amino acids. Germline V gene data show CDR1 as SGHAT and CDR2 as FQDESV (reference sequence). Based on the CDR3 plus reference TRBV11-1 and TRBJ2-3, the full variable domain is EAEVAQSPRYKITEKSQAVAFWCDPISGHATLYWYRQILGQGPELLVQFQDESVVDDSQLPKDRFSAERLKGVDSTLKIQPAELGDSAMYLCASSPDLTDTQYFGPGTRLTVL.

This clonotype turned up a few times. CDR3 loop: CSAREDGSGGSSYNEQFF. Written as DNA, the CDR3 is TGCAGTGCTAGAGAAGACGGCAGCGGGGGCTCCTCCTACAATGAGCAGTTCTTC. The genes are TRBV20-1 and TRBJ2-1; TRBD2 agrees at 8 bases. CDR1 and CDR2 (germline): DFQATT, SNEGSKA (reference sequence). CDR3 length equals 18 residues. Losses at the gene ends were 0 bases for V and 0 bases for J; bases not matched to a gene: 10.

The chain carries TRBV7-6 and TRBJ2-3; 8 positions agree with TRBD2. Germline V gene data show CDR1 as SGHVS and CDR2 as FNYEAQ. Trimming at V came to 1 base and at J to 7 bases, leaving 10 bases not matched to a gene. This CDR3 spans 16 amino acids. In nucleotides, the CDR3 is TGTGCCAGCAGCTTAGATCACGGGGGACTAGGAAATACGCAGTATTTT. It codes for CASSLDHGGLGNTQYF.

The chain recombines TRBV12-3 or TRBV12-4 with TRBJ1-2; perhaps TRBD1 as D (5 bases). V lost 8 bases to trimming and J lost 6 bases, with 25 bases between them. The CDR3 has 16 amino acids. CDR3 bases: TGTGCCAGCCGCTGGGGGGGAGGAGCCCTATCCAATGGCTACACCTTC. Protein: CASRWGGGALSNGYTF.

This clonotype was seen at least ten times. The chain employs TRBV12-3 or TRBV12-4 and TRBJ1-3; D uncertain. This CDR3 contains 16 residues. Trimming stripped 5 bases from V and 0 bases from J, with 14 bases between. The chain's CDR3 is CASSPYTRGSGNTIYF. The CDR3 DNA reads TGTGCCAGCAGTCCTTATACGAGAGGCTCTGGAAACACCATATATTTT.